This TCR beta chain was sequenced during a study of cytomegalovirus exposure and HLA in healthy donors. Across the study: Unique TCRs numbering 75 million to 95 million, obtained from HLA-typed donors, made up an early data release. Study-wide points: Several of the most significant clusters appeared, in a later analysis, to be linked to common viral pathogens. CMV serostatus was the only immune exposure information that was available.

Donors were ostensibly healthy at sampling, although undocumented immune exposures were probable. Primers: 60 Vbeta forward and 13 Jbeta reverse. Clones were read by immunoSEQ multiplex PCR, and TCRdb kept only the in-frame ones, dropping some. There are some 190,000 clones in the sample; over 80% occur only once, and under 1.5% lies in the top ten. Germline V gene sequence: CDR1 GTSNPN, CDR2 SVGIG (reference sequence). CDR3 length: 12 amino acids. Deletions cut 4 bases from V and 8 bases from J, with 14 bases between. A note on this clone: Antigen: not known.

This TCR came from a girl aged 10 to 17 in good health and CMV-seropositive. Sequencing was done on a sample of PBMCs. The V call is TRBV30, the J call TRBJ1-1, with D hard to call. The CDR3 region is CAWNNALREAFF. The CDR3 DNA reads TGTGCCTGGAATAACGCCCTGCGGGAAGCTTTCTTT.